The clone carrying this T cell receptor (beta chain) occurred a few times. Its antigen is as yet unknown. Indicated time point: new active TB diagnosis, blood taken before or within 7 days of starting treatment. The data originate from a study of T cells in tuberculosis. Study observations and caveats: Cases with active tuberculosis were adults, while controls were adolescents.

The V end was cut by 0 bases, the J end by 7 bases, with 10 bases between. This CDR3 comprises 13 residues. Germline CDR1 reads SGHDT; CDR2 reads YYEEEE. Here immunoSEQ multiplex PCR was the method, and the copy in TCRdb shows in-frame clones only, minus some. This table holds tens of thousands of clones, 92% found once. Here the sequenced sample was PBMCs, taken at tuberculosis diagnosis. V gene TRBV5-6 combines with J gene TRBJ1-2; D not resolved. The origin of this receptor is an adult with tuberculosis. Some clones in this sample may be carry-over from other donors' samples. Here the CDR3 reads CASSLARHSGYTF. In DNA form, the CDR3 reads TGTGCCAGCAGCTTGGCCAGGCACAGTGGCTACACCTTC.